This T cell receptor beta chain was sequenced in a study of blood T cell repertoires in COVID-19. Turning to the study itself: Samples representing acute and convalescent COVID-19 were sourced from the United States, Italy and Spain.

Original handling: Reference gene primers were amplified, and this amplification served to estimate nucleated cell counts. TCRdb's table, derived via immunoSEQ multiplex PCR, lists solely in-frame clones and lacks some. The V and J calls and clone size come from that table; D and trimming were worked out from the DNA. This sample has tens of thousands of clones; roughly nine tenths occur once, and the top ten carry under 10%. The CDR3 is 16 residues long. The germline CDR1 and CDR2 sequences are MGHRA and YSYEKL. With 1 base removed from V and 2 bases from J, the gap between germline ends came to 9 bases.

V gene TRBV4-1 combines with J gene TRBJ2-6; the D gene is possibly TRBD2 (6 bases). Sequencing was done on a sample of peripheral blood. The clonotype originates from a man aged 25 to 40 with active or convalescent COVID-19. The CDR3 loop reads CASSQASGAGANVLTF. The CDR3 region has the DNA TGCGCCAGCAGCCAAGCTTCGGGAGCTGGGGCCAACGTCCTGACTTTC.